This T cell receptor (beta chain) was obtained from a study of T cell repertoires in cytomegalovirus infection. MiXCR, applied by TCRdb to the reads, yields one record per CDR3 protein. The sample contains about 830,000 distinct CDR3 sequences, roughly 33% of which appear only once. Trimming removed 4 bases from V and 4 bases from J; junction bases left unmatched: 7. Germline CDR1 SGDLS, CDR2 YYNGEE. The CDR3 consists of 15 residues. A word on this clonotype: The antigen is unknown.

J is TRBJ2-1 and V is TRBV9; TRBD1 aligns across 8 bases. This material consisted of cultured CD8+ T cells from PBMCs, taken from culture after CMV antigen stimulation. This TCR was recovered from a human donor in good health (CMV status not recorded). Some clones in this sample may be carry-over from other donors' samples. The CDR3 region is CASSPSGGRYNEQFF. CDR3 nucleotides: TGTGCCAGCAGCCCCTCAGGGGGCAGATACAATGAGCAGTTCTTC.